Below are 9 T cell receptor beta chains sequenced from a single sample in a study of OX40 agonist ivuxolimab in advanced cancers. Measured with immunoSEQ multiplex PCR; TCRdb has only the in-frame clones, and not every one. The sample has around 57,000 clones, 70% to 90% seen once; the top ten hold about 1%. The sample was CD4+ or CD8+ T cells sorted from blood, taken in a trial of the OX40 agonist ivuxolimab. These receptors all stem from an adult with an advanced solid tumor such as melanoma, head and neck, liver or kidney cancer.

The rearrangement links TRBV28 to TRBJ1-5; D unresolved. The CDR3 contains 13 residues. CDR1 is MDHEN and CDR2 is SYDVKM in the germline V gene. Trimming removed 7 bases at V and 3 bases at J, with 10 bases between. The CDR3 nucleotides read TGTGCCAGCACCCTGCAGTTCAATCAGCCCCAGCATTTT. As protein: CASTLQFNQPQHF.

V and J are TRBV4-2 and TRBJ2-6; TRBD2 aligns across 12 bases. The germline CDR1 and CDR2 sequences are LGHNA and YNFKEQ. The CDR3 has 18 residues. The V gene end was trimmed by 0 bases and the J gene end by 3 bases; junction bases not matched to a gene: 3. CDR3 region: CASSQDPSGRGGANVLTF. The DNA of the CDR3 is TGTGCCAGCAGCCAAGATCCTAGCGGGAGGGGTGGGGCCAACGTCCTGACTTTC.

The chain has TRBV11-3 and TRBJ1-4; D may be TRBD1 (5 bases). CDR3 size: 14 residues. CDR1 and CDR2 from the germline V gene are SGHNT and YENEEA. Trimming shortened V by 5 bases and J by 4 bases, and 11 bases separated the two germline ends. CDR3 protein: CASSKGQGNEKLFF. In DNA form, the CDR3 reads TGTGCCAGCAGCAAGGGGCAGGGTAATGAAAAACTGTTTTTT.

The CDR3 region is CASSFVGHTEAFF. The CDR3 DNA is TGCGCCAGCAGCTTCGTAGGGCACACTGAAGCTTTCTTT. The rearrangement links TRBV5-1 to TRBJ1-1; D not resolved. Looked up from germline, CDR1 is SGHRS and CDR2 is YFSETQ. This CDR3 spans 13 amino acids. V dropped 2 bases and J dropped 3 bases, with 8 bases sitting between them. Combining the CDR3 with reference TRBV5-1 and TRBJ1-1 gives the whole variable domain KAGVTQTPRYLIKTRGQQVTLSCSPISGHRSVSWYQQTPGQGLQFLFEYFSETQRNKGNFPGRFSGRQFSNSRSEMNVSTLELGDSALYLCASSFVGHTEAFFGQGTRLTVV.

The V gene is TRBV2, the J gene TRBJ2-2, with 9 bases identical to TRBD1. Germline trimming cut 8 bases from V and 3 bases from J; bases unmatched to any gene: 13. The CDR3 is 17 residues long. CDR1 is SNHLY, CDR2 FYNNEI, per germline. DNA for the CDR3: TGTGCCAGCGGGATCCACAGGGGGCGTCCGTACACCGGGGAGCTGTTTTTT. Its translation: CASGIHRGRPYTGELFF.

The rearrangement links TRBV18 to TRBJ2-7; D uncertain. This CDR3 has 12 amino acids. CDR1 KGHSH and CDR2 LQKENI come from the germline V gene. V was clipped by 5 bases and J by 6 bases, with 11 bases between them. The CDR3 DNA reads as TGTGCCAGCTCAACCCAACCTCCCGAGCAGTACTTC. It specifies CASSTQPPEQYF. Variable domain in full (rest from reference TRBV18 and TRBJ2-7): NAGVMQNPRHLVRRRGQEARLRCSPMKGHSHVYWYRQLPEEGLKFMVYLQKENIIDESGMPKERFSAEFPKEGPSILRIQQVVRGDSAAYFCASSTQPPEQYFGPGTRLTVT.

The CDR3 sequence: CATAARGDLSNQPQHF. The CDR3 nucleotides are TGTGCCACCGCCGCCCGAGGGGACCTTAGCAATCAGCCCCAGCATTTT. The V call is TRBV15, the J call TRBJ1-5, with D maybe TRBD1 (5 bases). The V and J ends lost 8 bases and 0 bases respectively, with 17 bases between them. Germline CDR1 reads LNHNV; CDR2 reads YYDKDF (reference sequence). This CDR3 comprises 16 residues.

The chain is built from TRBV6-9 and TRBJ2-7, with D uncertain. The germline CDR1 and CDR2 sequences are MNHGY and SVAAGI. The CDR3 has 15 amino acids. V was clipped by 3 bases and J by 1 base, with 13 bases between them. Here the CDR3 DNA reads TGTGCCAGCAGTTACGGCGGAGCCGGATCCTACGAGCAGTACTTC. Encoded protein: CASSYGGAGSYEQYF.

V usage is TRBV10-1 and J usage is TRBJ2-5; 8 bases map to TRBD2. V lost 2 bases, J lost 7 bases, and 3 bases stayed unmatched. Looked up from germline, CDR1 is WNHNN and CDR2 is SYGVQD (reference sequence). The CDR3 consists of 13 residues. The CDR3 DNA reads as TGCGCCAGCAGTGAGAGCGGGAGAGGGACCCAGTACTTC. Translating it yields CASSESGRGTQYF.